This is a list of T cell receptor beta chains from one sample in a study of blood T cell repertoires in COVID-19. Only in-frame clones appear in the TCRdb table, and some are missing; sequencing was by immunoSEQ multiplex PCR. The data show 210,000 or so clones, with 83% seen just once and roughly 1.3% held by the top ten. The source material was peripheral blood. The origin of the receptors is a woman aged 25 to 45 with COVID-19, enrolled during active disease. Both conserved end residues are part of each CDR3. The order of the fields is V gene, CDR3 length, clone size, J gene, D gene, CDR3 DNA, CDR3 protein. D genes are given only for firm matches. Rows may omit the clone size; those that give it use once, few, many or a size class.

V: TRBV6-5
length: 13
size: once
J: TRBJ2-7
D: -
DNA: TGTGCCAGCAGTCCAGGGGTTAGGAACGAGCAGTACTTC
CDR3: CASSPGVRNEQYF

V: TRBV9
length: 19
size: -
J: TRBJ2-1
D: TRBD2
DNA: TGTGCCAGCAGCCCCGAGAGACTAGCGGGAACCGGCTCCTACAATGAGCAGTTCTTC
CDR3: CASSPERLAGTGSYNEQFF

V: TRBV5-1
length: 13
size: -
J: TRBJ2-5
D: -
DNA: TGCGCCAGCAGCCAGGACTCTCCTGAGACCCAGTACTTC
CDR3: CASSQDSPETQYF

V: TRBV6-6
length: 16
size: -
J: TRBJ2-7
D: -
DNA: TGTGCCAGCAGTTTATCCCCGGGGGGCTTGATGGTCGAGCAGTACTTC
CDR3: CASSLSPGGLMVEQYF

V: TRBV4-3
length: 17
size: -
J: TRBJ2-7
D: TRBD2
DNA: TGCGCCAGCAGCCAAGATTGGGGTAGCGGGGCCTCCTACGAGCAGTACTTC
CDR3: CASSQDWGSGASYEQYF

V: TRBV6-5
length: 13
size: -
J: TRBJ1-2
D: TRBD1
DNA: TGTGCCAGCGACTCGACAGGGACGTATGGCTACACCTTC
CDR3: CASDSTGTYGYTF

V: TRBV6-5
length: 13
size: -
J: TRBJ1-2
D: TRBD1
DNA: TGTGCCAGCAGTTTGACAGGGGCCTATGGCTACACCTTC
CDR3: CASSLTGAYGYTF

V: TRBV4-3
length: 14
size: -
J: TRBJ2-4
D: -
DNA: TGCGCCAGCAGCCACGGAGGGGGGGATCACATTCAGTACTTC
CDR3: CASSHGGGDHIQYF

V: TRBV11-1
length: 19
size: -
J: TRBJ2-7
D: TRBD1
DNA: TGTGCCAGCAGCTTAGCCGGGACAGGGGGCTCCCCTCCTTCCTACGAGCAGTACTTC
CDR3: CASSLAGTGGSPPSYEQYF

V: TRBV30
length: 10
size: -
J: TRBJ1-1
D: -
DNA: TGTGCCTTTAGGGCTGGGGCGGATTTCTTT
CDR3: CAFRAGADFF

V: TRBV2
length: 13
size: once
J: TRBJ2-1
D: -
DNA: TGTGCCACCCCCCCTGGGGGCATCAATGAGCAGTTCTTC
CDR3: CATPPGGINEQFF

V: TRBV6-5
length: 15
size: -
J: TRBJ1-2
D: -
DNA: TGTGCCAGCAGTTTAAAAGGACAGAGCCACTATGGCTACACCTTC
CDR3: CASSLKGQSHYGYTF

V: TRBV7-9
length: 15
size: once
J: TRBJ1-5
D: TRBD1
DNA: TGTGCCAGCAGCCCCGGGACAGGAGAAAATCAGCCCCAGCATTTT
CDR3: CASSPGTGENQPQHF

V: TRBV18
length: 13
size: -
J: TRBJ2-7
D: -
DNA: TGTGCCAGCTCAGCGAAGGACAGCTACGAGCAGTACTTC
CDR3: CASSAKDSYEQYF

V: TRBV9
length: 14
size: -
J: TRBJ2-5
D: -
DNA: TGTGCCAGCAGCGTAGGGCCACGTCCAGAGACCCAGTACTTC
CDR3: CASSVGPRPETQYF

V: TRBV5-6
length: 12
size: -
J: TRBJ2-7
D: -
DNA: TGTGCCAGCAGCGGAGGGGACTACGAGCAGTACTTC
CDR3: CASSGGDYEQYF

V: TRBV9
length: 15
size: -
J: TRBJ2-7
D: TRBD1
DNA: TGTGCCAGCAGCGTAGGTGACAGGGGGCAGTACGAGCAGTACTTC
CDR3: CASSVGDRGQYEQYF

V: TRBV9
length: 17
size: once
J: TRBJ1-1
D: TRBD1
DNA: TGTGCCAGCAGCGCGGCCGGGACAGGGGGAGGGAACACTGAAGCTTTCTTT
CDR3: CASSAAGTGGGNTEAFF

V: TRBV19
length: 14
size: -
J: TRBJ1-2
D: -
DNA: TGTGCCAGTAGTATCGCAGCGGGAAACTATGGCTACACCTTC
CDR3: CASSIAAGNYGYTF

V: TRBV14
length: 14
size: -
J: TRBJ2-1
D: -
DNA: TGTGCCAGCAGCCGTGGGGCTTCCCCCAATGAGCAGTTCTTC
CDR3: CASSRGASPNEQFF

V: TRBV5-6
length: 11
size: few
J: TRBJ1-1
D: -
DNA: TGTGCCAGCAGCTTCACAGTTGAAGCTTTCTTT
CDR3: CASSFTVEAFF

V: TRBV4-1
length: 14
size: few
J: TRBJ1-2
D: -
DNA: TGCGCCAGCAGCCAAGAGCGGGGTAACTATGGCTACACCTTC
CDR3: CASSQERGNYGYTF

V: TRBV5-5
length: 16
size: -
J: TRBJ2-2
D: TRBD1
DNA: TGTGCCAGCAGAAATAGACAGGGGGAGAACACCGGGGAGCTGTTTTTT
CDR3: CASRNRQGENTGELFF

V: TRBV28
length: 13
size: -
J: TRBJ1-1
D: TRBD1
DNA: TGTGCCAGCAGTGGACAGGTGAACACTGAAGCTTTCTTT
CDR3: CASSGQVNTEAFF

V: TRBV5-6
length: 13
size: -
J: TRBJ2-5
D: TRBD2
DNA: TGTGCCAGCAGCTCACTAGCGACGGAGACCCAGTACTTC
CDR3: CASSSLATETQYF

V: TRBV19
length: 14
size: -
J: TRBJ1-1
D: -
DNA: TGTGCCAGTAGTATACGGGAACCGAACACTGAAGCTTTCTTT
CDR3: CASSIREPNTEAFF

V: TRBV27
length: 17
size: -
J: TRBJ1-5
D: -
DNA: TGTGCCAGCAGTCCCTCGGCAGGGGATTATAGCAATCAGCCCCAGCATTTT
CDR3: CASSPSAGDYSNQPQHF

V: TRBV18
length: 16
size: -
J: TRBJ2-2
D: TRBD1
DNA: TGTGCCAGCTCACCTCCAGGGGGCGAGAACACCGGGGAGCTGTTTTTT
CDR3: CASSPPGGENTGELFF

V: TRBV19
length: 15
size: few
J: TRBJ2-1
D: -
DNA: TGTGCCAGTAGTATAGATCCGGGGACCTACAATGAGCAGTTCTTC
CDR3: CASSIDPGTYNEQFF

V: TRBV9
length: 15
size: -
J: TRBJ1-3
D: -
DNA: TGTGCCAGCAGCGTAGATGGCAGGCTAGGAAACACCATATATTTT
CDR3: CASSVDGRLGNTIYF

V: TRBV6-2/TRBV6-3
length: 12
size: -
J: TRBJ2-3
D: -
DNA: TGTGCCAGCAGTATTTTAGCAGATACGCAGTATTTT
CDR3: CASSILADTQYF

V: TRBV20-1
length: 18
size: -
J: TRBJ2-7
D: TRBD2
DNA: TGCAGTGCTAGTTTAGTAAGGGGCGGGAGGCTTAGCTCCTACGAGCAGTACTTC
CDR3: CSASLVRGGRLSSYEQYF

V: TRBV9
length: 17
size: few
J: TRBJ2-2
D: TRBD1
DNA: TGTGCCAGCAGCGTAGGGACAGGGGGTGGTGACACCGGGGAGCTGTTTTTT
CDR3: CASSVGTGGGDTGELFF